The 9 T cell receptor beta chains given below trace back to one sample, sequenced in a study of CD8+CD57+ T cells in acquired aplastic anemia. An expansion of CD8+CD57+ cells by flow cytometry had been shown in patients chosen for sequencing. TCR beta VDJ and CDR3 profiles were obtained from a genomic DNA template. TCRdb re-called the reads through MiXCR, storing one row per CDR3 protein. This table holds about 98,000 distinct CDR3 sequences, around 70% found once. Sequencing was performed on sorted CD4+, CD8+, or CD8+CD57+ T cells (not recorded which) from PBMCs. The receptors originated from a human donor with aplastic anemia.

The V call is TRBV20-1, the J call TRBJ2-1; 10 bases match TRBD2. The germline gives CDR1 DFQATT, CDR2 SNEGSKA (reference sequence). The CDR3 length is 14 residues. The J segment lost 9 bases and the V segment lost 3 bases, leaving 8 bases of the junction unmatched. The CDR3 is CSASVLAGAAEQFF. CDR3 nucleotide sequence: TGCAGTGCTAGTGTTCTAGCGGGAGCGGCTGAGCAGTTCTTC.

The rearrangement joins TRBV9 to TRBJ1-4; 8 bases line up with TRBD1. Looked up from germline, CDR1 is SGDLS and CDR2 is YYNGEE. The J segment lost 4 bases and the V segment lost 2 bases, leaving 4 bases of the junction unmatched. The CDR3 length is 15 residues. The CDR3 reads CASSVRDRYNEKLFF. CDR3 DNA sequence: TGTGCCAGCAGCGTCCGGGACAGGTATAATGAAAAACTGTTTTTT.

The rearrangement links TRBV12-3 or TRBV12-4 to TRBJ1-5; D not certain. Trimming shortened V by 4 bases and J by 4 bases, and 11 bases separated the two germline ends. The CDR3 loop spans 14 amino acids. The CDR3 sequence is CASSSDRGNQPQHF. The CDR3 DNA sequence: TGTGCCAGCAGTTCCGACCGGGGTAATCAGCCCCAGCATTTT.

The chain couples TRBV19 to TRBJ1-6; 8 bases agree with TRBD1. The CDR3 consists of 16 residues. Germline V lookup: CDR1 LNHDA, CDR2 SQIVND (reference sequence). V shed 3 bases and J 7 bases; nucleotides not matched to a gene: 8. The CDR3 DNA follows: TGTGCCAGTAGTATCACAGACAGGGGAAGAAATTCACCCCTCCACTTT. This codes for CASSITDRGRNSPLHF.

This chain connects TRBV7-8 to TRBJ1-2; 10 bases map to TRBD1. The V gene's germline CDR1 is SGHVS and CDR2 FQNEAQ. J was trimmed by 5 bases and V by 0 bases; bases with no gene match: 12. CDR3 length: 18 residues. The CDR3 reads CASSLAETRDRGGYGYTF. The CDR3 nucleotides are TGTGCCAGCAGCTTAGCCGAGACTAGGGACAGGGGAGGATATGGCTACACCTTC.

J is TRBJ2-1 and V is TRBV2, with D uncertain. Germline V gene sequence: CDR1 SNHLY, CDR2 FYNNEI. This CDR3 comprises 13 residues. The V and J ends lost 7 bases and 4 bases respectively, with 11 bases between them. CDR3 DNA sequence: TGTGCCAGCATGGGCCCCGAATACAATGAGCAGTTCTTC. Its protein product is CASMGPEYNEQFF.

This chain joins TRBV12-3 or TRBV12-4 and TRBJ2-6; the D is unclear. This CDR3 is 16 amino acids long. V was pared by 5 bases and J by 3 bases, with 14 bases between. The CDR3 region has the DNA TGTGCCAGCAGTCCGGCGTTGGGGTTTGGGGCCAACGTCCTGACTTTC. This gives the protein CASSPALGFGANVLTF.

This clonotype was counted once. V usage is TRBV29-1 and J usage is TRBJ2-7; 12 bases match TRBD2. V lost 6 bases to trimming and J lost 3 bases; unmatched junction nucleotides: 3. The CDR3 consists of 13 residues. CDR1 is SQVTM, CDR2 ANQGSEA, per germline. The chain's CDR3 is CSVGLAGRYEQYF. CDR3 DNA: TGCAGCGTCGGACTAGCGGGGCGCTACGAGCAGTACTTC.

The chain links TRBV25-1 to TRBJ2-1; maybe TRBD1 (5 bases). Germline assignment: CDR1 MGHDK and CDR2 SYGVNS. Trimming took 0 bases from V and 6 from J, leaving 9 bases between them. The CDR3 is made up of 14 amino acids. The CDR3 sequence: CASSEYRVSNEQFF. CDR3 bases: TGTGCCAGCAGTGAATACAGGGTGTCCAATGAGCAGTTCTTC.